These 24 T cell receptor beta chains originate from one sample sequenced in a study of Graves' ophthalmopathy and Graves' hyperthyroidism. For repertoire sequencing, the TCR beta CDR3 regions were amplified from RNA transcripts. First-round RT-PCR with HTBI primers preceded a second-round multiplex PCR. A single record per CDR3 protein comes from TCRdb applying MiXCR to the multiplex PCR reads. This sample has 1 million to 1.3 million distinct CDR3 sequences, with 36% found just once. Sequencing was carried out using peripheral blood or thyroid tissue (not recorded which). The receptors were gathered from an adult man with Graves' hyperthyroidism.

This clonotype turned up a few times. The CDR3 sequence is CASSSRLAGGAQETQYF. The CDR3 DNA is TGTGCCAGCAGTTCTCGACTAGCGGGAGGCGCGCAAGAGACCCAGTACTTC. The chain recombines TRBV14 with TRBJ2-5; 13 bases fit TRBD2. Germline trimming cut 6 bases from V and 2 bases from J; bases unmatched to any gene: 9. CDR1 SGHDN and CDR2 FVKESK come from the germline V gene. The CDR3 spans 17 residues.

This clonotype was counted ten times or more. CDR3 residues: CASSPTSGIIGAQYF. The CDR3 bases are TGTGCCAGCAGCCCTACTAGCGGGATCATTGGAGCCCAGTACTTC. The chain recombines TRBV11-2 with TRBJ2-5; 10 nucleotides line up with TRBD2. V was pared by 5 bases and J by 9 bases, with 12 bases of the junction left unmatched. Germline V CDR1 and CDR2: SGHAT, FQNNGV. The CDR3 runs to 15 residues.

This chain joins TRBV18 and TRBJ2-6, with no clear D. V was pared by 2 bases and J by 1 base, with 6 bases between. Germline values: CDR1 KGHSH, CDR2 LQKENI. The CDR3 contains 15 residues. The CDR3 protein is CASSPMESGANVLTF. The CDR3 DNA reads TGTGCCAGCTCACCAATGGAGTCTGGGGCCAACGTCCTGACTTTC.

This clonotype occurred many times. CDR3 nucleotides: TGTGCCAGCAGAAGGGGGACAGAGGCCCTCCGGGGCTACACCTTC. Translation: CASRRGTEALRGYTF. The chain recombines TRBV6-6 with TRBJ1-2; 7 nucleotides line up with TRBD1. J was trimmed by 8 bases and V by 6 bases; bases with no gene match: 15. This CDR3 region has 15 residues. CDR1 MNHNY and CDR2 SVGAGI come from the germline V gene (reference sequence).

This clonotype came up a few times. CDR3 DNA: TGCGCCAGCAGCCAAGATGTGGCAGCCTCCTACGAGCAGTACTTC. This translates into CASSQDVAASYEQYF. The chain uses TRBV10-2 and TRBJ2-7; D remains ambiguous. CDR1 is WSHSY, CDR2 SAAADI, per germline. Trimming pared 6 bases from V and 0 bases from J, leaving 15 bases between. The CDR3 length is 15 residues.

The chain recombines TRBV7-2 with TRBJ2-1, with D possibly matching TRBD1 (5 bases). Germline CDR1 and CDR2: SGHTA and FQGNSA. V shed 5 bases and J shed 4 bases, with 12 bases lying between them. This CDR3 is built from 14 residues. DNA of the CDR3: TGTGCCAGCAGCGCCAGGACACTATACAATGAGCAGTTCTTC. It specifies CASSARTLYNEQFF.

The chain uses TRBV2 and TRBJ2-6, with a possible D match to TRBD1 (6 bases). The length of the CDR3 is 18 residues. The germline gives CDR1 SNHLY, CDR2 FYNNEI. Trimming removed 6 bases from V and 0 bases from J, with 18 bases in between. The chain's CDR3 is CASSLTFAGASGANVLTF. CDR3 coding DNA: TGTGCCAGCAGCCTTACGTTTGCAGGGGCCTCTGGGGCCAACGTCCTGACTTTC.

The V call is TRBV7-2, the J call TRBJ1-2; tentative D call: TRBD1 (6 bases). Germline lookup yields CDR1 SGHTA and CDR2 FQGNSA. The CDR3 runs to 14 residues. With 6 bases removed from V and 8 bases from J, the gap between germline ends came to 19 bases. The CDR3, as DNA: TGTGCCAGCAGACCCCCGGGCAGGGGAGGCGGCTACACCTTC. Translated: CASRPPGRGGGYTF. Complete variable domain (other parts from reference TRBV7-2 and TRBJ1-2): GAGVSQSPSNKVTEKGKDVELRCDPISGHTALYWYRQSLGQGLEFLIYFQGNSAPDKSGLPSDRFSAERTGGSVSTLTIQRTQQEDSAVYLCASRPPGRGGGYTFGSGTRLTVV.

DNA for the CDR3: TGTGCCAGTAGTACCAACCACAGGGTTGGCAATCAGCCCCAGCATTTT. Translation gives CASSTNHRVGNQPQHF. The rearrangement uses TRBV19 and TRBJ1-5, with a tentative D call TRBD1 (6 bases). Trimming left V 4 bases short and J 2 bases short, with 15 bases between. The germline gives CDR1 LNHDA, CDR2 SQIVND (reference sequence). CDR3 length equals 16 residues.

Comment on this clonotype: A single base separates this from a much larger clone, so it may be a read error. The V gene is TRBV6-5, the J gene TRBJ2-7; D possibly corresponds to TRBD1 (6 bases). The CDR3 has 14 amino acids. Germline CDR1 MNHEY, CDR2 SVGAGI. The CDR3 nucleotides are TGTGCCAGCAGTTACGGGCAGGGGCTAGGCGAGCAGCACTTC. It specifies CASSYGQGLGEQHF.

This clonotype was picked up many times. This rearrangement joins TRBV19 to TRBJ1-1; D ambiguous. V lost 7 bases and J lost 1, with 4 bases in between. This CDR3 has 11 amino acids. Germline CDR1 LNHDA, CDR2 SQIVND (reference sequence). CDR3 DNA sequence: TGTGCCAGTATCAAGAACACTGAAGCTTTCTTT. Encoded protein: CASIKNTEAFF. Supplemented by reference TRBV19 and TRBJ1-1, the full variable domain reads DGGITQSPKYLFRKEGQNVTLSCEQNLNHDAMYWYRQDPGQGLRLIYYSQIVNDFQKGDIAEGYSVSREKKESFPLTVTSAQKNPTAFYLCASIKNTEAFFGQGTRLTVV.

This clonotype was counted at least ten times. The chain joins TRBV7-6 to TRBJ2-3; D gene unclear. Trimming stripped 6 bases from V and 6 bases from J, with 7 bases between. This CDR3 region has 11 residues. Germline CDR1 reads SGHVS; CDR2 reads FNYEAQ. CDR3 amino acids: CASRLGDTQYF. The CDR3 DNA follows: TGTGCCAGCAGGCTGGGGGATACGCAGTATTTT.

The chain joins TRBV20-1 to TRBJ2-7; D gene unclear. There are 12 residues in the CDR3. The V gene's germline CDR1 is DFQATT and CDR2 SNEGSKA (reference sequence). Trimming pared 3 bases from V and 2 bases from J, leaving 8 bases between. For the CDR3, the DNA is TGCAGTGCTAGGTTCAGGACCTACGAGCAGTACTTC. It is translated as CSARFRTYEQYF.

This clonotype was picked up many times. For the CDR3, the DNA is TGTGCCAGCAGCGTTCGTTTAGGGGCACAGCAAGAGACCCAGTACTTC. Encoded protein: CASSVRLGAQQETQYF. The J gene is TRBJ2-5, the V gene TRBV9, with D tentatively TRBD1 (5 bases). This CDR3 is 16 amino acids long. The germline V gene has CDR1 SGDLS and CDR2 YYNGEE. Trimming left V 2 bases short and J 2 bases short, with 16 bases between.

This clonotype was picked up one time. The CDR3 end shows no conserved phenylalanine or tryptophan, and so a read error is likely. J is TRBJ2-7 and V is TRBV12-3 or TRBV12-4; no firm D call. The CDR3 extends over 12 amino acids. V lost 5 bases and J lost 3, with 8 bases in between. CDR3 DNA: TGTGCCAGCAGTGGGCCCGACTACGAGCAGTACCTC. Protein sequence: CASSGPDYEQYL.

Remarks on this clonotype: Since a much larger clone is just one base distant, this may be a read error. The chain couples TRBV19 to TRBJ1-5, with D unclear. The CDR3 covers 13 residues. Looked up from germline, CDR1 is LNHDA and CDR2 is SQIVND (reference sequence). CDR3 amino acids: CASSTQRTQSQHF. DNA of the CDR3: TGTGCCAGTAGTACGCAACGAACTCAGTCCCAGCATTTT.

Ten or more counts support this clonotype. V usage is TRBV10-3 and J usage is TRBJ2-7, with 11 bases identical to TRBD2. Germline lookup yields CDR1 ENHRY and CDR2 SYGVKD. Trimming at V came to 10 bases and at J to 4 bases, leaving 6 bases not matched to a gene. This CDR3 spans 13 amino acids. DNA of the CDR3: TGTGCCAGCGGGACTAGCGGACCATACGAGCAGTACTTC. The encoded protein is CASGTSGPYEQYF.

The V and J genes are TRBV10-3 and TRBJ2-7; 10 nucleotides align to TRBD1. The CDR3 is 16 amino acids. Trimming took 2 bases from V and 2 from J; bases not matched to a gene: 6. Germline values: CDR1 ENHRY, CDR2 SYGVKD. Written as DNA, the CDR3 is TGTGCCATCAGTGAGCCCGACAGGGGGCTTCCCTACGAGCAGTACTTC. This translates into CAISEPDRGLPYEQYF.

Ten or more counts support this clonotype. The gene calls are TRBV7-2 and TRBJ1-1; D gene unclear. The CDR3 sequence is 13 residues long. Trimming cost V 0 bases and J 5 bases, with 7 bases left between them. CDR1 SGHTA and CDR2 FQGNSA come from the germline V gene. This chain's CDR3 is CASSLARETEAFF. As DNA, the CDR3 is TGTGCCAGCAGCTTAGCTCGGGAAACTGAAGCTTTCTTT.

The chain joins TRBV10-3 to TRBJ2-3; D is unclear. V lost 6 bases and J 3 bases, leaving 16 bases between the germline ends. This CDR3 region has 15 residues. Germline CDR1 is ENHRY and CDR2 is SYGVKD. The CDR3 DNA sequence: TGTGCCATCAGCCTCCGGGCCCCTTCGACAGATACGCAGTATTTT. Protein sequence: CAISLRAPSTDTQYF.

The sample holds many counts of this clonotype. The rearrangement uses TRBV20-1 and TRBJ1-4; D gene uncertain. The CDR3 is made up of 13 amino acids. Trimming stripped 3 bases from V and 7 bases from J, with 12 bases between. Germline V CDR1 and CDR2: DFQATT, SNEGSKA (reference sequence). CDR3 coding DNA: TGCAGTGCTAGTTCCCCCATAGGTGAAAAACTGTTTTTT. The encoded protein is CSASSPIGEKLFF.

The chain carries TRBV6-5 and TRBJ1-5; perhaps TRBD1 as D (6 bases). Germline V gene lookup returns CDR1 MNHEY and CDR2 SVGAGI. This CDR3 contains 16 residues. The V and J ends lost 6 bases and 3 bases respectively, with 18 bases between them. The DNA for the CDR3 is TGTGCCAGCAGGGCCCGTGGGGGCAGCGTCAATCAGCCCCAGCATTTT. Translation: CASRARGGSVNQPQHF.

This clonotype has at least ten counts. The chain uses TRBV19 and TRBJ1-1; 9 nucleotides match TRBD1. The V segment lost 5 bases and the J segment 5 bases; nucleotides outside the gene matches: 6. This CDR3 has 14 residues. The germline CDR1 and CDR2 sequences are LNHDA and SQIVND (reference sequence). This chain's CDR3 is CASSAQGAGTEAFF. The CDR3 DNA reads TGTGCCAGTAGTGCACAGGGGGCAGGGACTGAAGCTTTCTTT. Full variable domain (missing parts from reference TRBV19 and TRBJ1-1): DGGITQSPKYLFRKEGQNVTLSCEQNLNHDAMYWYRQDPGQGLRLIYYSQIVNDFQKGDIAEGYSVSREKKESFPLTVTSAQKNPTAFYLCASSAQGAGTEAFFGQGTRLTVV.

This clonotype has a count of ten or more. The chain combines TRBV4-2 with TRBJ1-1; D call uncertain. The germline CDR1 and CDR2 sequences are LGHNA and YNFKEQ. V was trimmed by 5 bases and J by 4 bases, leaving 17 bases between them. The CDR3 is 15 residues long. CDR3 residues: CASSSDGRAGTEAFF. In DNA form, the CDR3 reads TGTGCCAGCAGCTCCGACGGGCGGGCGGGCACTGAAGCTTTCTTT.